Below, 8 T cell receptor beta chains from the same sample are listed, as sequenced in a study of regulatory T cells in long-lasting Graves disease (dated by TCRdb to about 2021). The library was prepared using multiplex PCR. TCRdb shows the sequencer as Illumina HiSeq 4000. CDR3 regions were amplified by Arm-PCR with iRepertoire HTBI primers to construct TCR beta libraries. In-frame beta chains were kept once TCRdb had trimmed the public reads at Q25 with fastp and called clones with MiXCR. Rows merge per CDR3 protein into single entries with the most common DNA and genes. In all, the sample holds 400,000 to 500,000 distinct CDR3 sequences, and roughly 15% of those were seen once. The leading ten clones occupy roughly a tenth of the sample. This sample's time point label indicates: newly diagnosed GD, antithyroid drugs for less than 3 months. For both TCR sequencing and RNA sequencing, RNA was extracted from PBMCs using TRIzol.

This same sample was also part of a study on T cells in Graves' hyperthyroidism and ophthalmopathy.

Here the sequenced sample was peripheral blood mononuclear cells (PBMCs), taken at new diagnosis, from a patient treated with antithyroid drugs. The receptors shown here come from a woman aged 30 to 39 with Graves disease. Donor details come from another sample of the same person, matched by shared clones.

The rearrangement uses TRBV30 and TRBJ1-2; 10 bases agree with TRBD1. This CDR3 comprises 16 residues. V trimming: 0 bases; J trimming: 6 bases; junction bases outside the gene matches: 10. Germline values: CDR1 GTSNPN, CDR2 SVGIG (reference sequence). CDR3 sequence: CAWSVGRDRGWNGYTF. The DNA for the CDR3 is TGTGCCTGGAGTGTGGGGCGGGACAGGGGTTGGAATGGCTACACCTTC. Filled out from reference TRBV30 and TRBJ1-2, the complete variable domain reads SQTIHQWPATLVQPVGSPLSLECTVEGTSNPNLYWYRQAAGRGLQLLFYSVGIGQISSEVPQNLSASRPQDRQFILSSKKLLLSDSGFYLCAWSVGRDRGWNGYTFGSGTRLTVV.

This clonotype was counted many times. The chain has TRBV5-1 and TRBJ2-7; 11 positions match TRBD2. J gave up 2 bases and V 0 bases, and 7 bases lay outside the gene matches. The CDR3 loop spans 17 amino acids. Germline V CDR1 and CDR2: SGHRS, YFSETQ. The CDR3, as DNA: TGCGCCAGCAGCTTGGGGCTAGCGGGAGGTCCCGCCTACGAGCAGTACTTC. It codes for CASSLGLAGGPAYEQYF.

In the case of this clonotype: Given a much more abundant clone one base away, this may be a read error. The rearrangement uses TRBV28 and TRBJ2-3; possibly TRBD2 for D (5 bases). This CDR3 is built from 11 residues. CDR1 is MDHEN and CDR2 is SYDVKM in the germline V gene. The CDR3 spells CASSWERVALF. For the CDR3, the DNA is TGTGCCAGCAGTTGGGAGAGGGTGGCTCTCTTT.

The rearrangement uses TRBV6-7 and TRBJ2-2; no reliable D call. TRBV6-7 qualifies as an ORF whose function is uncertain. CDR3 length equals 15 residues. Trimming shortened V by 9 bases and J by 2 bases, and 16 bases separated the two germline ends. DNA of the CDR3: TGTGCCAGATCCCTGACTCTGGTAAACACCGGGGAGCTGTTTTTT. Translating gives CARSLTLVNTGELFF.

CDR3 DNA: TGTGCCAGCAGGGCACAGGTTTCTCAGCCCCAGCATTTT. The encoded protein is CASRAQVSQPQHF. This chain connects TRBV6-1 to TRBJ1-5; D is possibly TRBD1 (5 bases). The V and J ends lost 6 bases and 6 bases respectively, with 12 bases between them. There are 13 residues in the CDR3. Germline values: CDR1 MNHNS, CDR2 SASEGT.

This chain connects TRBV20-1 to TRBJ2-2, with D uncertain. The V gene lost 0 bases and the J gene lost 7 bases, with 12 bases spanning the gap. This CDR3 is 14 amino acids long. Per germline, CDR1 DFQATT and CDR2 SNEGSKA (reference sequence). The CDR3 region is CSARDPRSFGELFF. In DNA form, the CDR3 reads TGCAGTGCTAGAGATCCGAGGTCCTTCGGGGAGCTGTTTTTT.

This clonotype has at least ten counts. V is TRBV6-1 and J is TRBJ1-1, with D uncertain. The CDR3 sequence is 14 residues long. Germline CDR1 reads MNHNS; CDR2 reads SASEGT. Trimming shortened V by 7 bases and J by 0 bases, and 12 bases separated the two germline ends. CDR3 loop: CASTKEGLNTEAFF. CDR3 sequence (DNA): TGTGCCAGCACGAAGGAAGGGCTGAACACTGAAGCTTTCTTT.

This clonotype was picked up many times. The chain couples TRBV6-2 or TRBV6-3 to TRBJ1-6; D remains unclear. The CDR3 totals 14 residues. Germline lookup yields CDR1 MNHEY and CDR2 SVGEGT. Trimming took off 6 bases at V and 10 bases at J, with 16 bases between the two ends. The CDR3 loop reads CASSAGSERSPLHF. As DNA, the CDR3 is TGTGCCAGCAGCGCCGGGAGTGAGAGATCACCCCTCCACTTT.